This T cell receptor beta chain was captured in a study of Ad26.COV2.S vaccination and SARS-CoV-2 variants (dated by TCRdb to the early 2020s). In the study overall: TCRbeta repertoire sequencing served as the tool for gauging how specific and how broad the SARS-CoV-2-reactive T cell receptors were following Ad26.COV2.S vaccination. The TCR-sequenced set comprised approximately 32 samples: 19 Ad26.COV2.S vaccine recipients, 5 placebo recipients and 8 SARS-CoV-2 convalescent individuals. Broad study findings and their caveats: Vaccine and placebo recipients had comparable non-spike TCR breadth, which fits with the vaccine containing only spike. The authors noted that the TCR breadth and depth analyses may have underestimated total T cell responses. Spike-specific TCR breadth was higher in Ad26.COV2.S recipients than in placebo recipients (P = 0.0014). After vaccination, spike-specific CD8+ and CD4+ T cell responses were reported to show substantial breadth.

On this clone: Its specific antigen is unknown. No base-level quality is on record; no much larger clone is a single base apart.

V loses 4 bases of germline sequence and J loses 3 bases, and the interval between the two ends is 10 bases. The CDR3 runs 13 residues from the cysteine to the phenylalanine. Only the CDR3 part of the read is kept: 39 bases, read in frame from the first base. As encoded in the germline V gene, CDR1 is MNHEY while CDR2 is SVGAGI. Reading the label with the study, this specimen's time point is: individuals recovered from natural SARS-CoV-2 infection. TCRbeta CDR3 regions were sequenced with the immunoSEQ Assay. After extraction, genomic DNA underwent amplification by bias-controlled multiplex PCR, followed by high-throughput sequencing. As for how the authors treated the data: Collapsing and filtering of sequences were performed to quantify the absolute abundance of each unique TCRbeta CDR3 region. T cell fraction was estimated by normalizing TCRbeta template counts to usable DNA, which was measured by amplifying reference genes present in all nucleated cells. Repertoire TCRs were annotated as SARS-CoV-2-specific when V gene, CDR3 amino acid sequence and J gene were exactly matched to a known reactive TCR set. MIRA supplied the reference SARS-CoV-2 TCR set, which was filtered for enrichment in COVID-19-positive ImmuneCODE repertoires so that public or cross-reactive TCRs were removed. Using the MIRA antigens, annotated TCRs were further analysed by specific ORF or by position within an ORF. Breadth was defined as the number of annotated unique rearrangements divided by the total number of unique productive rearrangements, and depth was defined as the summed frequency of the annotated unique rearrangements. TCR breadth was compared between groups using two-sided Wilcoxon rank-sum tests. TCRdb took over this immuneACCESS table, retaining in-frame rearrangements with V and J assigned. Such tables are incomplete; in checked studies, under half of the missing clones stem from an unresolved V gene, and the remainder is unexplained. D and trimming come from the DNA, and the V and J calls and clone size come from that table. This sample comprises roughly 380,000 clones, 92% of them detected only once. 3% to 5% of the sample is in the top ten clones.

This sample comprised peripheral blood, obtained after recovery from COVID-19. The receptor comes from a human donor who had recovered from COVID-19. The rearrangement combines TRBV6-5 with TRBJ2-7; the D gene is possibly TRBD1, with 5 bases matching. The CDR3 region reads CASSSSGHYEQYF. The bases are TGTGCCAGCAGTTCATCAGGACACTACGAGCAGTACTTC.